The 9 T cell receptor beta chains presented below share a single source sample, sequenced in a study of shared clonotypes between healthy human individuals. TCRdb's table, derived via immunoSEQ multiplex PCR, lists solely in-frame clones and lacks some. This sample has approximately 2,300,000 clones, with less than 95% found just once. The material sequenced was naive CD4+ T cells from PBMCs. The subset denotes: CD45RA+ positively selected. The receptors originated from a man between 18 and 35 years old in good health. Some clones in this sample may be carry-over from other donors' samples.

In the case of this clone: One end of the junction varies from germline; a read error may be responsible. This sequence joins TRBV7-2 and TRBJ2-2, with D hard to call. Germline V gives CDR1 SGHTA, CDR2 FQGNSA. CDR3 length: 12 residues. The CDR3, as DNA: TGTGCCACCAGCTTCCTCGCCGGGGAGCTGTTTTTT. It codes for CATSFLAGELFF.

V is TRBV5-4 and J is TRBJ2-1, with 8 positions matching TRBD2. CDR3 size: 14 residues. Germline V lookup: CDR1 SGHNT, CDR2 YYREEE (reference sequence). J gave up 9 bases and V 6 bases, and 11 bases lay outside the gene matches. The CDR3 sequence is CASTTEAGGVEQFF. For the CDR3, the DNA is TGTGCCAGCACCACCGAGGCGGGAGGTGTTGAGCAGTTCTTC.

The chain joins TRBV6-1 to TRBJ1-2; 8 bases line up with TRBD1. Per germline, CDR1 MNHNS and CDR2 SASEGT. The CDR3 contains 13 residues. Unmatched junction bases numbered 6, after V lost 4 bases and J lost 8 bases. The CDR3 here is CASSVDRGRGYTF. CDR3 nucleotides: TGTGCCAGCAGTGTCGACAGGGGAAGAGGCTACACCTTC.

This clone was recorded only once. This sequence joins TRBV14 and TRBJ2-7; TRBD1 agrees at 7 bases. The germline CDR1 and CDR2 sequences are SGHDN and FVKESK. The CDR3 has 12 residues. V lost 4 bases to trimming and J lost 4 bases; unmatched junction nucleotides: 1. Written as DNA, the CDR3 is TGTGCCAGCAGCCCACAGGGGTACGAGCAGTACTTC. It is translated as CASSPQGYEQYF. Using reference TRBV14 and TRBJ2-7 for the parts outside the CDR3, the full variable domain is EAGVTQFPSHSVIEKGQTVTLRCDPISGHDNLYWYRRVMGKEIKFLLHFVKESKQDESGMPNNRFLAERTGGTYSTLKVQPAELEDSGVYFCASSPQGYEQYFGPGTRLTVT.

Comment on this clone: Other DNA sequences in this sample translate to the same CDR3. V usage is TRBV5-1 and J usage is TRBJ2-5; TRBD2 aligns across 9 bases. The CDR3 extends over 15 amino acids. CDR1 is SGHRS and CDR2 is YFSETQ in the germline V gene. The ends lost 0 bases at V and 5 bases at J; junction bases unmatched: 5. CDR3 bases: TGCGCCAGCAGCTTGGGTCTAGCGGGATGGGAGACCCAGTACTTC. Encoded protein: CASSLGLAGWETQYF. Filled out from reference TRBV5-1 and TRBJ2-5, the complete variable domain reads KAGVTQTPRYLIKTRGQQVTLSCSPISGHRSVSWYQQTPGQGLQFLFEYFSETQRNKGNFPGRFSGRQFSNSRSEMNVSTLELGDSALYLCASSLGLAGWETQYFGPGTRLLVL.

V is TRBV20-1 and J is TRBJ1-1; no clear D. The CDR3 extends over 10 amino acids. CDR1 and CDR2 (germline): DFQATT, SNEGSKA (reference sequence). The V gene lost 0 bases and the J gene lost 9 bases, with 5 bases spanning the gap. CDR3 nucleotide sequence: TGCAGTGCTAGAGAGGCCCAAGCTTTCTTT. Its protein product is CSAREAQAFF.

Concerning this clone itself: Germline and junction disagree at one end, which may indicate a read error. The V gene is TRBV6-5, the J gene TRBJ2-1; 11 positions agree with TRBD2. Germline V gene lookup returns CDR1 MNHEY and CDR2 SVGAGI. The CDR3 extends over 13 amino acids. CDR3: CATLLAGDNEQFF. The CDR3 region has the DNA TGTGCCACCCTACTAGCGGGGGACAATGAGCAATTCTTC.

The rearrangement uses TRBV10-2 and TRBJ1-1; D is ambiguous. The CDR3 loop spans 13 amino acids. Germline V gene sequence: CDR1 WSHSY, CDR2 SAAADI. V lost 4 bases and J 1 base, leaving 7 bases between the germline ends. The CDR3 DNA reads TGCGCCAGCAGTGGTCGGAAGAACACTGAAGCTTTCTTT. Translation gives CASSGRKNTEAFF.

The CDR3, as DNA: TGTGCCAGCAGCCCCAGAACAGGGAACTATGGCTACACCTTC. Translation: CASSPRTGNYGYTF. V gene TRBV6-6 combines with J gene TRBJ1-2, with a possible D match to TRBD1 (6 bases). The germline V gene has CDR1 MNHNY and CDR2 SVGAGI (reference sequence). This CDR3 contains 14 residues. V lost 6 bases and J lost 2, with 13 bases in between.